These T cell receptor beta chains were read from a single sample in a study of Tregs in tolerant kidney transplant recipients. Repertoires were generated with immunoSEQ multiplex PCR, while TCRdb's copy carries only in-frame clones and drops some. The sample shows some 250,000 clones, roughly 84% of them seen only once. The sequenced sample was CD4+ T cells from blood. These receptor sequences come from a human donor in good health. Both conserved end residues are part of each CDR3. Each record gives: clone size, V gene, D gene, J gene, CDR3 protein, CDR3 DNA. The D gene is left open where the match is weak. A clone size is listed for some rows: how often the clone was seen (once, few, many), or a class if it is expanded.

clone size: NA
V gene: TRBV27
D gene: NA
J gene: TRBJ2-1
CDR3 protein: CASSRRGNEQFF
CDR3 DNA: TGTGCCAGCAGCCGGAGGGGTAATGAGCAGTTCTTC

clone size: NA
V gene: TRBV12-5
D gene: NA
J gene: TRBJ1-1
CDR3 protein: CASGYPHGGPEAFF
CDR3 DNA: TGTGCTAGTGGTTACCCCCATGGGGGGCCTGAAGCTTTCTTT

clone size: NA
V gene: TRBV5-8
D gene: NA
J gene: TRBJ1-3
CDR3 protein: CASSLWSGNTIYF
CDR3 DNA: TGTGCCAGCAGCTTGTGGTCTGGAAACACCATATATTTT

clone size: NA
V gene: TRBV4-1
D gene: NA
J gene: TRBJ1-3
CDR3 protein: CASSQGPQGSGNTIYF
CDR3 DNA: TGCGCCAGCAGCCAAGGTCCTCAGGGCTCTGGAAACACCATATATTTT

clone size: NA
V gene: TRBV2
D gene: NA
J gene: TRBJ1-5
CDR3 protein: CASRAEDNQPQHF
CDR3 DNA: TGTGCCAGCAGAGCGGAGGACAATCAGCCCCAGCATTTT

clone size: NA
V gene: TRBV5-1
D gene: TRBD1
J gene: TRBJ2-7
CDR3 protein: CASSSGTGTYEQYF
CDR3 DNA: TGCGCCAGCAGCTCCGGGACAGGGACCTACGAGCAGTACTTC

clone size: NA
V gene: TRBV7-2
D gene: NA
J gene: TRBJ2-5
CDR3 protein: CASSPVTGRALGTQYF
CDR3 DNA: TGTGCCAGCAGCCCTGTCACTGGGCGAGCGCTGGGGACCCAGTACTTC

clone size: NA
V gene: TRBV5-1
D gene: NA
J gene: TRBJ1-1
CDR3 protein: CASSLEEGRTEAFF
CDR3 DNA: TGCGCCAGCAGCTTGGAGGAGGGGAGGACTGAAGCTTTCTTT

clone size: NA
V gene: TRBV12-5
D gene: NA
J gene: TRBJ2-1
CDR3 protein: CASGATGEQFF
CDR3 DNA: TGTGCTAGTGGGGCTACAGGTGAGCAGTTCTTC

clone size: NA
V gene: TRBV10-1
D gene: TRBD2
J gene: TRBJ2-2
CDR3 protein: CASSESRAAGNTGELFF
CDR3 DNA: TGCGCCAGCAGTGAGTCCCGAGCAGCGGGAAACACCGGGGAGCTGTTTTTT

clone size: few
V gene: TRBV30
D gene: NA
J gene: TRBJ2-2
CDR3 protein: CAWSWAGGGSGELFF
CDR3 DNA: TGTGCCTGGAGTTGGGCAGGGGGAGGATCCGGGGAGCTGTTTTTT

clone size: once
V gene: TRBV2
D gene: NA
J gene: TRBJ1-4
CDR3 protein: CASSGGSNEKLFF
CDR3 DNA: TGTGCCAGCAGTGGAGGGTCTAATGAAAAACTGTTTTTT

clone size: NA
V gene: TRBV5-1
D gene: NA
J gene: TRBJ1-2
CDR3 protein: CASSLDGDNYGYTF
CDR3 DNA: TGCGCCAGCAGCTTGGACGGGGATAACTATGGCTACACCTTC

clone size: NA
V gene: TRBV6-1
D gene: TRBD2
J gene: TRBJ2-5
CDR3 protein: CASSDYTGRSGQETQYF
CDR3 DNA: TGTGCCAGCAGTGACTATACCGGGAGGAGCGGCCAAGAGACCCAGTACTTC

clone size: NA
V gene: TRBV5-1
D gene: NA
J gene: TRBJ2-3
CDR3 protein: CASSLRDPLDTQYF
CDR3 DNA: TGCGCCAGCAGCCTCCGGGACCCTTTGGATACGCAGTATTTT

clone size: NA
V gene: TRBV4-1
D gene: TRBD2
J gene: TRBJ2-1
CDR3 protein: CASSQLSGTYNEQIF
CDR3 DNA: TGCGCCAGCAGCCAACTCAGCGGGACGTACAATGAGCAGATCTTC

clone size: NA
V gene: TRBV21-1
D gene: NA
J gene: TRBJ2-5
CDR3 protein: CASSRHPYQETQYF
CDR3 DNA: TGTGCCAGCAGCAGGCATCCGTACCAAGAGACCCAGTACTTC

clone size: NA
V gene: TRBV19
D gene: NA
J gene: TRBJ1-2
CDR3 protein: CASSARNYGYTF
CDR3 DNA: TGTGCCAGTAGTGCCAGGAACTATGGCTACACCTTC

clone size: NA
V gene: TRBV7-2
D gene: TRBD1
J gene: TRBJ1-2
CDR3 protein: CASSSRGGTGYLGYTF
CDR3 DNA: TGTGCCAGCAGCTCCCGCGGCGGGACAGGGTATTTGGGCTACACCTTC

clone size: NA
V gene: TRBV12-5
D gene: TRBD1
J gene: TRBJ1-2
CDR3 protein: CASGLAYPGTGGDGYTF
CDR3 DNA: TGTGCTAGTGGTTTGGCCTACCCCGGGACAGGGGGCGATGGCTACACCTTC

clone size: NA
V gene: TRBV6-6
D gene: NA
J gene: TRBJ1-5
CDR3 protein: CASKSRGFDNQPQHF
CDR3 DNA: TGTGCCAGCAAAAGCAGGGGCTTCGACAATCAGCCCCAGCATTTT

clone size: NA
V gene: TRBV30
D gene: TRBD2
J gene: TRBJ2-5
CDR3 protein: CAWRPQGRGRETQYF
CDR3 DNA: TGTGCCTGGAGGCCCCAGGGCCGCGGGAGAGAGACCCAGTACTTC

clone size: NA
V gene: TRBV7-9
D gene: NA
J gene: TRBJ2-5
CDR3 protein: CASSLARETQYF
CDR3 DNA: TGTGCCAGCAGCTTAGCGCGGGAGACCCAGTACTTC

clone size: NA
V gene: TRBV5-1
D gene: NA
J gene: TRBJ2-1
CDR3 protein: CASSPGEGGEQFF
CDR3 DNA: TGCGCCAGCAGCCCGGGCGAGGGTGGTGAGCAGTTCTTC

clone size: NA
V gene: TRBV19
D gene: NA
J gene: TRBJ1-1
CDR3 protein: CASISDRFNTEAFF
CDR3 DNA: TGTGCCAGTATCAGTGACAGGTTTAACACTGAAGCTTTCTTT

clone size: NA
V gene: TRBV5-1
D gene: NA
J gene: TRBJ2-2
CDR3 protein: CASSLGGGHTGELFF
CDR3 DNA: TGCGCCAGCAGCTTGGGGGGAGGCCACACCGGGGAGCTGTTTTTT

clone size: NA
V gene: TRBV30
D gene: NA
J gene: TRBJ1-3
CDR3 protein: CAWSQGQPGNTIYF
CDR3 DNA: TGTGCCTGGAGTCAAGGGCAGCCTGGAAACACCATATATTTT

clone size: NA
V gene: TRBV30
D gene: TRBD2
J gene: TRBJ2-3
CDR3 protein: CACREVSDTQYF
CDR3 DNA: TGTGCCTGCCGGGAGGTGTCAGATACGCAGTATTTT

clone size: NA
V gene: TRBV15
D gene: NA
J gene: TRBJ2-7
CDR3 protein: CATSRDIAATYEQYF
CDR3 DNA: TGTGCCACCAGCAGAGATATCGCCGCTACCTACGAGCAGTACTTC

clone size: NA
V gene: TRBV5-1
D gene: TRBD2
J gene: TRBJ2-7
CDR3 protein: CASSLRTSETSYEQYF
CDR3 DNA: TGCGCCAGCAGCTTAAGGACTAGTGAGACCTCCTACGAGCAGTACTTC

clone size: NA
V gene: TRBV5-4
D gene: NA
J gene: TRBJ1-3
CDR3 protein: CASSLGPNSGNTIYF
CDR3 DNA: TGTGCCAGCAGTCTTGGACCGAACTCTGGAAACACCATATATTTT

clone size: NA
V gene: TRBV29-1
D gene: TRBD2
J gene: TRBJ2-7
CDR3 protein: CSAGEGPRYEQYF
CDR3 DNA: TGCAGCGCGGGGGAGGGCCCACGCTACGAGCAGTACTTC

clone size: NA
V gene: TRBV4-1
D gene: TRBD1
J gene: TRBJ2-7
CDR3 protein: CASSQRTGSYEQYF
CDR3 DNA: TGCGCCAGCAGCCAACGGACAGGAAGCTACGAGCAGTACTTC

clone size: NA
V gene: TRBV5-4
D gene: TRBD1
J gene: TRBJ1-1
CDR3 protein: CASSPGQGGTEAFF
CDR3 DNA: TGTGCCAGCAGCCCCGGACAGGGGGGCACTGAAGCTTTCTTT

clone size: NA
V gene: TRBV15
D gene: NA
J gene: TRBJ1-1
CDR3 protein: CQGHPGAEAFF
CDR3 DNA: TGCCAGGGGCACCCGGGGGCTGAAGCTTTCTTT

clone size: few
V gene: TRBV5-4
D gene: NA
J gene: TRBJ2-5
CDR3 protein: CASSLGRQETQYF
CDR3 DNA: TGTGCCAGCAGCTTGGGACGGCAAGAGACCCAGTACTTC

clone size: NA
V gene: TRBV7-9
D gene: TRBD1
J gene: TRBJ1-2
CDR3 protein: CASSLEGQIFYGYTF
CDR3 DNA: TGTGCCAGCAGCTTGGAGGGACAGATTTTTTATGGCTACACCTTC

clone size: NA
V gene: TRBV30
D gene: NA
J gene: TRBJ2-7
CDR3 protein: CACGRGYEQYF
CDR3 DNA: TGTGCCTGTGGGCGGGGCTACGAGCAGTACTTC

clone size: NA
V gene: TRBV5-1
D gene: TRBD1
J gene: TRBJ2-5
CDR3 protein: CASSPGQGSSETQYF
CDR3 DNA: TGCGCCAGCAGCCCGGGACAGGGGAGTTCGGAGACCCAGTACTTC

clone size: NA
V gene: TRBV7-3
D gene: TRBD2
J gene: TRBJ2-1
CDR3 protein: CASSLTSGGYNEQFF
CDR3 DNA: TGTGCCAGCAGCTTAACTAGCGGGGGCTACAATGAGCAGTTCTTC

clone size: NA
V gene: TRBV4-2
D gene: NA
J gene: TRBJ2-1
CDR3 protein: CASSHVGTSYNEQFF
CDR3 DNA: TGTGCCAGCAGCCACGTCGGGACATCTTACAATGAGCAGTTCTTC

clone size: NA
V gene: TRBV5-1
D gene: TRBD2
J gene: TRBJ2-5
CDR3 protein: CASSLAGGPETQYF
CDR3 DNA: TGCGCCAGCAGCCTAGCGGGAGGGCCGGAGACCCAGTACTTC

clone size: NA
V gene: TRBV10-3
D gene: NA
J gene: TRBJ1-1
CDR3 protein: CAISARDTNTEAFF
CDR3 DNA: TGTGCCATCAGTGCCCGGGACACCAACACTGAAGCTTTCTTT

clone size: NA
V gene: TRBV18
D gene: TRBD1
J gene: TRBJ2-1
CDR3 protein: CASSPLPNRGQSSYNEQFF
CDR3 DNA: TGTGCCAGCTCACCACTACCCAACAGGGGTCAGAGCTCCTACAATGAGCAGTTCTTC

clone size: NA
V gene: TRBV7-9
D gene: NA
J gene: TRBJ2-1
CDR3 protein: CASSLRSGAGNEQFF
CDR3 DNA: TGTGCCAGCAGCTTAAGGTCGGGGGCGGGCAATGAGCAGTTCTTC

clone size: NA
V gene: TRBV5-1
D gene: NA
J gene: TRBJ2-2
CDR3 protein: CASSLAAGNTGELFF
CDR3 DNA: TGCGCCAGCAGCTTGGCCGCGGGGAACACCGGGGAGCTGTTTTTT

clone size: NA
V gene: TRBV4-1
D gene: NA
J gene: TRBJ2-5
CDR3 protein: CASSIRAQGYLQETQYF
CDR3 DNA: TGCGCCAGCAGCATCCGAGCTCAGGGTTACCTACAAGAGACCCAGTACTTC

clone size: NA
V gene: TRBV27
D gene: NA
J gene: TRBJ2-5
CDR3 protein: CASRPLREGREETQYF
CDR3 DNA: TGTGCCAGCAGACCTCTTAGAGAGGGAAGAGAAGAGACCCAGTACTTC

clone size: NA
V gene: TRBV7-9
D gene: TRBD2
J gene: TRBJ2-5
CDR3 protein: CASREGLAAQETQYF
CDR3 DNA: TGTGCCAGCAGGGAGGGACTAGCGGCTCAAGAGACCCAGTACTTC

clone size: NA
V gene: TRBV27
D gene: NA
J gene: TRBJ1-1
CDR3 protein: CASSTTRNTEAFF
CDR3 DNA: TGTGCCAGCAGCACAACAAGAAACACTGAAGCTTTCTTT

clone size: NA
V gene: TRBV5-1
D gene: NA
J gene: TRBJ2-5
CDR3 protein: CASSLEETQYF
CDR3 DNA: TGCGCCAGCAGCTTGGAAGAGACCCAGTACTTC

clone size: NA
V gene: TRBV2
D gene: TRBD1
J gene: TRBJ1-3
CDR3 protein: CASSYRGSGNTIYF
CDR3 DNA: TGTGCCAGCAGTTACAGGGGCTCTGGAAACACCATATATTTT

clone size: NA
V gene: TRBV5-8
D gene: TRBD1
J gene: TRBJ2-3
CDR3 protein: CASSARTGGDTQYF
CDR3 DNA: TGTGCCAGCAGCGCCCGGACAGGGGGAGATACGCAGTATTTT

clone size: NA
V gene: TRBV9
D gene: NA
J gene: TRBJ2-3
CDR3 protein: CASSVGDGARTDTQYF
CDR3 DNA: TGTGCCAGCAGCGTAGGGGACGGGGCCCGGACAGATACGCAGTATTTT